The 29 T cell receptor beta chains in this list originate from one sample, sequenced in a study of T cells after yellow fever vaccination. TCRdb re-analysed the 5' RACE reads in MiXCR, keeping a single row per CDR3 protein. The sample has under 600,000 distinct CDR3 sequences; approximately 15% are singletons. The material sequenced was PBMCs, taken on the day of the yellow fever booster vaccination. All receptors come from a man younger than 40 who received the YFV17D yellow fever vaccine.

This clonotype was seen at least ten times. The rearrangement joins TRBV5-4 to TRBJ1-5, with unresolved D. The germline V gene has CDR1 SGHNT and CDR2 YYREEE (reference sequence). This CDR3 spans 13 amino acids. V was cut by 1 base and J by 5 bases, with 7 bases left in between. CDR3 region: CASSLSADQPQHF. The DNA of the CDR3 is TGTGCCAGCAGCTTGTCCGCGGATCAGCCCCAGCATTTT.

The chain employs TRBV6-2 or TRBV6-3 and TRBJ1-3; D is undetermined. Germline V gives CDR1 MNHEY, CDR2 SVGEGT. With 7 bases removed from V and 3 bases from J, the gap between germline ends came to 13 bases. CDR3 size: 14 residues. The CDR3 reads CASIISPRGNTIYF. In DNA, the CDR3 is TGTGCCAGCATCATCTCCCCGCGTGGAAACACCATATATTTT.

The chain combines TRBV5-5 with TRBJ2-3; 12 bases line up with TRBD2. The CDR3 contains 13 residues. Trimming removed 1 base from V and 9 bases from J; junction bases left unmatched: 0. In germline, CDR1 is SGHKS, CDR2 YYEKEE (reference sequence). CDR3 residues: CASSLTSGRTQYF. DNA for the CDR3: TGTGCCAGCAGCTTGACTAGCGGGAGGACGCAGTATTTT. Variable domain in full (rest from reference TRBV5-5 and TRBJ2-3): DAGVTQSPTHLIKTRGQQVTLRCSPISGHKSVSWYQQVLGQGPQFIFQYYEKEERGRGNFPDRFSARQFPNYSSELNVNALLLGDSALYLCASSLTSGRTQYFGPGTRLTVL.

The chain has TRBV5-1 and TRBJ2-5; a possible D gene is TRBD1 (5 bases). V shed 4 bases and J shed 0 bases, with 13 bases lying between them. This CDR3 comprises 15 residues. The V gene's germline CDR1 is SGHRS and CDR2 YFSETQ. CDR3 sequence reads: CASSPQDTDQETQYF. In DNA, the CDR3 is TGCGCCAGCAGCCCGCAGGACACCGACCAAGAGACCCAGTACTTC. Combining the CDR3 with reference TRBV5-1 and TRBJ2-5 gives the whole variable domain KAGVTQTPRYLIKTRGQQVTLSCSPISGHRSVSWYQQTPGQGLQFLFEYFSETQRNKGNFPGRFSGRQFSNSRSEMNVSTLELGDSALYLCASSPQDTDQETQYFGPGTRLLVL.

This clonotype occurred a few times. The chain couples TRBV29-1 to TRBJ2-1; D might be TRBD1 or TRBD2, each matching 6 bases. V dropped 6 bases and J dropped 7 bases, with 13 bases sitting between them. Germline CDR1 reads SQVTM; CDR2 reads ANQGSEA. The CDR3 extends over 12 amino acids. Here the CDR3 DNA reads TGCAGCGTGCAGGGGACTCTGAATGAGCAGTTCTTC. It encodes CSVQGTLNEQFF.

The chain carries TRBV9 and TRBJ2-3; no firm D call. The CDR3 has 13 residues. The germline V and J ends were trimmed by 0 bases and 5 bases, with 7 bases remaining between them. Germline loops: CDR1 SGDLS, CDR2 YYNGEE. CDR3 nucleotides: TGTGCCAGCAGCGTAGAGGGCGTAGATACGCAGTATTTT. Protein: CASSVEGVDTQYF.

This clonotype was counted between two and nine times. The CDR3 here is CAWRFPGTPAYNEQFF. CDR3 DNA: TGTGCCTGGAGGTTCCCCGGGACACCAGCCTACAATGAGCAGTTCTTC. The rearrangement joins TRBV30 to TRBJ2-1, with D possibly matching TRBD1 (6 bases). This CDR3 contains 16 residues. The germline CDR1 and CDR2 sequences are GTSNPN and SVGIG (reference sequence). The germline V and J ends were trimmed by 3 bases and 2 bases, with 17 bases remaining between them. The full variable domain, its missing parts supplied by reference TRBV30 and TRBJ2-1, is SQTIHQWPATLVQPVGSPLSLECTVEGTSNPNLYWYRQAAGRGLQLLFYSVGIGQISSEVPQNLSASRPQDRQFILSSKKLLLSDSGFYLCAWRFPGTPAYNEQFFGPGTRLTVL.

This clonotype showed up just a few times. The chain couples TRBV3-1 to TRBJ2-1; D remains ambiguous. The CDR3 has 15 amino acids. Per germline, CDR1 LGHDT and CDR2 YNNKEL (reference sequence). Trimming removed 3 bases at V and 0 bases at J, with 9 bases between. CDR3: CASSHFGSSYNEQFF. In DNA, the CDR3 is TGTGCCAGCAGCCACTTCGGAAGCTCCTACAATGAGCAGTTCTTC.

The chain links TRBV7-9 to TRBJ1-2; 9 bases match TRBD1. With 11 bases clipped from V and 8 bases from J, the junction kept 15 bases outside the gene matches. Germline V gene lookup returns CDR1 SEHNR and CDR2 FQNEAQ (reference sequence). This CDR3 has 14 residues. The CDR3 reads CAAETSGTGMGYTF. CDR3 nucleotides: TGTGCCGCCGAAACCTCCGGGACAGGGATGGGCTACACCTTC.

J is TRBJ1-4 and V is TRBV5-1; no definite D call. Trimming removed 0 bases at V and 8 bases at J, with 14 bases between. This CDR3 comprises 15 residues. Germline V gene sequence: CDR1 SGHRS, CDR2 YFSETQ. This CDR3 reads CASSLDRPGWEKLFF. CDR3 DNA: TGCGCCAGCAGCTTGGATCGCCCTGGTTGGGAAAAACTGTTTTTT.

The chain joins TRBV27 to TRBJ2-1; unclear D gene. Germline V gene lookup returns CDR1 MNHEY and CDR2 SMNVEV (reference sequence). The ends were cut back, 3 bases at V and 5 bases at J, with 11 bases in the middle. The CDR3 sequence is 14 residues long. DNA of the CDR3: TGTGCCAGCAGTTTTCTAGGTTCCAACAATGAGCAGTTCTTC. Its protein is CASSFLGSNNEQFF.

The rearrangement uses TRBV6-1 and TRBJ2-7, with D tentatively TRBD1 or TRBD2 (7 bases each). The CDR3 contains 18 residues. V lost 0 bases and J 2 bases, leaving 20 bases between the germline ends. Germline V CDR1 and CDR2: MNHNS, SASEGT. CDR3 sequence reads: CASSEAREGAVGTYEQYF. The CDR3 region has the DNA TGTGCCAGCAGTGAAGCAAGGGAGGGGGCCGTAGGGACCTACGAGCAGTACTTC.

The chain recombines TRBV12-3 or TRBV12-4 with TRBJ1-1, with D uncertain. The V and J ends lost 3 bases and 8 bases respectively, with 10 bases between them. The CDR3 contains 12 residues. CDR3 sequence: CASSFERSEAFF. The DNA of the CDR3 is TGTGCCAGCAGTTTCGAGAGGTCCGAAGCTTTCTTT.

The genes are TRBV28 and TRBJ2-7; D is unclear. There are 15 residues in the CDR3. CDR1 and CDR2 (germline): MDHEN, SYDVKM. Trimming took off 6 bases at V and 0 bases at J, with 15 bases between the two ends. The CDR3 DNA sequence: TGTGCCAGCAGCCCCCCGGCGGCGAGCTCCTACGAGCAGTACTTC. Protein: CASSPPAASSYEQYF. The whole variable domain, remainder taken from reference TRBV28 and TRBJ2-7, is DVKVTQSSRYLVKRTGEKVFLECVQDMDHENMFWYRQDPGLGLRLIYFSYDVKMKEKGDIPEGYSVSREKKERFSLILESASTNQTSMYLCASSPPAASSYEQYFGPGTRLTVT.

A few counts support this clonotype. V is TRBV27 and J is TRBJ2-7, with TRBD2 matching over 8 bases. The CDR3 contains 14 residues. The germline V gene has CDR1 MNHEY and CDR2 SMNVEV (reference sequence). The trim removed 4 bases at V and 6 bases at J, leaving 8 bases unmatched. The CDR3 DNA reads TGTGCCAGCAGTTCCGGGACTAGAGGATCCGAGCAGTACTTC. This sequence encodes CASSSGTRGSEQYF.

The V gene is TRBV12-3 or TRBV12-4, the J gene TRBJ2-1; 7 bases map to TRBD2. V was clipped by 6 bases and J by 0 bases; unmatched bases: 8. The CDR3 contains 16 residues. This CDR3 is CASSPTGRSSYNEQFF. As DNA, the CDR3 is TGTGCCAGCAGCCCTACCGGGAGGAGCTCCTACAATGAGCAGTTCTTC.

The chain uses TRBV20-1 and TRBJ1-1; weak D call: TRBD1 (5 bases). Germline CDR1 and CDR2: DFQATT and SNEGSKA (reference sequence). The CDR3 runs to 15 residues. Trimming removed 0 bases at V and 8 bases at J, with 19 bases between. The CDR3 DNA sequence: TGCAGTGCTAGAGATTCCGGGGCAGGGCAGCTCGAAGCTTTCTTT. It translates to CSARDSGAGQLEAFF.

A few counts support this clonotype. The rearrangement uses TRBV12-3 or TRBV12-4 and TRBJ1-5; D perhaps matches TRBD1 (5 bases). The CDR3 extends over 13 amino acids. Trimming pared 7 bases from V and 11 bases from J, leaving 18 bases between. CDR3 loop: CASTQSLGQAQHF. In nucleotides, the CDR3 is TGTGCCAGCACCCAATCCCTGGGGCAAGCCCAGCATTTT.

In this sample, this clonotype turned up a few times. V gene TRBV6-2 or TRBV6-3 combines with J gene TRBJ2-7, with 10 bases matching TRBD2. Germline CDR1 is MNHEY and CDR2 is SVGEGT. The CDR3 has 15 amino acids. The junction had 5 bases not matched to a gene; V was cut back by 6 bases and J by 0 bases. CDR3 sequence (DNA): TGTGCCAGCAGAAAGGCTAGCGGGAGCTCCTACGAGCAGTACTTC. This encodes CASRKASGSSYEQYF.

This clonotype was detected a few times. The chain has TRBV7-2 and TRBJ2-3; D unresolved. Germline assignment: CDR1 SGHTA and CDR2 FQGNSA. The V and J ends lost 3 bases and 2 bases respectively, with 6 bases between them. There are 13 residues in the CDR3. CDR3 region: CASSFDTTDTQYF. CDR3 bases: TGTGCCAGCAGCTTCGACACCACAGATACGCAGTATTTT.

This clonotype has more than one count but fewer than ten. This chain joins TRBV18 and TRBJ2-3; D ambiguous. Trimming took off 2 bases at V and 1 base at J, with 7 bases between the two ends. In germline, CDR1 is KGHSH, CDR2 LQKENI. The CDR3 loop spans 14 amino acids. The CDR3 DNA is TGTGCCAGCTCACCATCCACGGGCACAGATACGCAGTATTTT. Amino acid sequence: CASSPSTGTDTQYF.

This clonotype was seen a few times. The CDR3 loop reads CASSSPPAGLTDTQYF. Here the CDR3 DNA reads TGTGCCAGCAGTTCCCCTCCCGCGGGTCTCACAGATACGCAGTATTTT. The rearrangement links TRBV28 to TRBJ2-3; TRBD2 might be the D (5 bases). V dropped 4 bases and J dropped 2 bases, with 16 bases sitting between them. The germline V gene has CDR1 MDHEN and CDR2 SYDVKM. CDR3 length equals 16 residues. The variable domain in full, completed from reference TRBV28 and TRBJ2-3, reads DVKVTQSSRYLVKRTGEKVFLECVQDMDHENMFWYRQDPGLGLRLIYFSYDVKMKEKGDIPEGYSVSREKKERFSLILESASTNQTSMYLCASSSPPAGLTDTQYFGPGTRLTVL.

This chain uses TRBV11-2 with TRBJ2-5; the match to TRBD2 covers 14 bases. CDR1 and CDR2 (germline): SGHAT, FQNNGV. The CDR3 runs to 15 residues. The junction had 1 base not matched to a gene; V was cut back by 4 bases and J by 3 bases. The CDR3: CASSWGLAGEETQYF. For the CDR3, the DNA is TGTGCCAGCAGCTGGGGACTAGCGGGAGAAGAGACCCAGTACTTC.

The chain carries TRBV30 and TRBJ2-3; 7 bases map to TRBD2. Germline values: CDR1 GTSNPN, CDR2 SVGIG (reference sequence). The CDR3 spans 15 residues. J lost 3 bases, V lost 1 base, and 7 bases had no gene match. This CDR3 reads CAWSDGGRGTDTQYF. The CDR3 DNA reads as TGTGCCTGGAGTGACGGGGGGAGAGGAACAGATACGCAGTATTTT.

The chain has TRBV28 and TRBJ2-3; 8 nucleotides line up with TRBD2. The CDR3 contains 16 residues. J was trimmed by 0 bases and V by 5 bases; bases with no gene match: 7. The germline V gene encodes CDR1 MDHEN and CDR2 SYDVKM. CDR3 amino acids: CASSPQLAVSTDTQYF. CDR3 in DNA: TGTGCCAGCAGTCCGCAACTAGCGGTAAGCACAGATACGCAGTATTTT.

This clonotype was seen more than once but under ten times. The chain links TRBV7-2 to TRBJ2-7; no firm D call. This CDR3 contains 11 residues. The germline V gene has CDR1 SGHTA and CDR2 FQGNSA. V was trimmed by 6 bases and J by 5 bases, leaving 8 bases between them. CDR3 loop: CASRHTDEQYF. DNA of the CDR3: TGTGCCAGCAGACATACGGACGAGCAGTACTTC.

The chain has TRBV18 and TRBJ1-5; 8 bases are shared with TRBD1. The CDR3 has 16 residues. Losses at the gene ends were 3 bases for V and 3 bases for J; bases not matched to a gene: 7. Germline V lookup: CDR1 KGHSH, CDR2 LQKENI. CDR3 sequence: CASSPTGDRTNQPQHF. In DNA form, the CDR3 reads TGTGCCAGCTCACCTACAGGGGACAGGACCAATCAGCCCCAGCATTTT.

V and J are TRBV20-1 and TRBJ2-3; D is possibly TRBD2 (5 bases). Trimming shortened V by 5 bases and J by 0 bases, and 12 bases separated the two germline ends. This CDR3 is 14 amino acids long. Germline V lookup: CDR1 DFQATT, CDR2 SNEGSKA (reference sequence). CDR3: CSALSGKSTDTQYF. As DNA, the CDR3 is TGCAGTGCTCTCTCCGGGAAGAGCACAGATACGCAGTATTTT.

This chain links TRBV20-1 with TRBJ2-1; perhaps TRBD2 as D (5 bases). The CDR3 has 16 residues. The germline V gene has CDR1 DFQATT and CDR2 SNEGSKA (reference sequence). V was trimmed by 1 base and J by 0 bases, leaving 13 bases between them. The CDR3 loop reads CSARVASPSSYNEQFF. DNA of the CDR3: TGCAGTGCTAGAGTAGCTAGCCCAAGCTCCTACAATGAGCAGTTCTTC.